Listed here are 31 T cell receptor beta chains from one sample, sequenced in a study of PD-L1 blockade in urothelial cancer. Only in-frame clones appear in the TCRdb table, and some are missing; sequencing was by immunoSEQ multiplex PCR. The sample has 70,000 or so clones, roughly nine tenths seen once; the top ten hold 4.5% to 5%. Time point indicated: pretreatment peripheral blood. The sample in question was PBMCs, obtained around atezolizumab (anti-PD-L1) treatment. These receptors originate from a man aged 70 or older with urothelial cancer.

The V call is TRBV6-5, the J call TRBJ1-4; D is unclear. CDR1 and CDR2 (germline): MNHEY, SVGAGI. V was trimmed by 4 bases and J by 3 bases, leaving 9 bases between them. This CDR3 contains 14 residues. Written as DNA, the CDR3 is TGTGCCAGCAGTTGGACGGGAGCTAATGAAAAACTGTTTTTT. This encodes CASSWTGANEKLFF.

In DNA, the CDR3 is TGCAGCGTCTATAGGGGGCCTGGGGAGGAGACCCAGTACTTC. Translated, it gives CSVYRGPGEETQYF. This chain uses TRBV29-1 with TRBJ2-5; 7 bases fit TRBD1. Germline loops: CDR1 SQVTM, CDR2 ANQGSEA. The V and J ends lost 6 bases and 5 bases, in that order; junction bases with no gene match: 12. This CDR3 spans 14 amino acids.

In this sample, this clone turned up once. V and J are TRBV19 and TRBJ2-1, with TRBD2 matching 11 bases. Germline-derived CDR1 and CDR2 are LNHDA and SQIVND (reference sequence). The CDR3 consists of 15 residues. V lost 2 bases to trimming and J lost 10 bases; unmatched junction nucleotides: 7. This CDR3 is CASSILAGGSGEQFF. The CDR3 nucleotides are TGTGCCAGTAGTATATTAGCGGGAGGGTCAGGAGAGCAGTTCTTC.

CDR3 nucleotides: TGTGCCAGCTGCCGGGACAGAGATTACAATGAGCAGTTCTTC. Its protein is CASCRDRDYNEQFF. V is TRBV11-2 and J is TRBJ2-1; 7 positions agree with TRBD1. V gave up 8 bases and J gave up 4 bases; unmatched junction bases: 8. Looked up from germline, CDR1 is SGHAT and CDR2 is FQNNGV. The CDR3 runs to 14 residues.

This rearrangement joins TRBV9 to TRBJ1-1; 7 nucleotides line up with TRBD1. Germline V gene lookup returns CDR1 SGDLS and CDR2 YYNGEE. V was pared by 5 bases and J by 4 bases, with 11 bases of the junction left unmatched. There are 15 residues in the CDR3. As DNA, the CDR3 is TGTGCCAGCAGTATTAAATCAGGGGGACCCACTGAAGCTTTCTTT. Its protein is CASSIKSGGPTEAFF. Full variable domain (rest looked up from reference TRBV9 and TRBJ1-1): DSGVTQTPKHLITATGQRVTLRCSPRSGDLSVYWYQQSLDQGLQFLIQYYNGEERAKGNILERFSAQQFPDLHSELNLSSLELGDSALYFCASSIKSGGPTEAFFGQGTRLTVV.

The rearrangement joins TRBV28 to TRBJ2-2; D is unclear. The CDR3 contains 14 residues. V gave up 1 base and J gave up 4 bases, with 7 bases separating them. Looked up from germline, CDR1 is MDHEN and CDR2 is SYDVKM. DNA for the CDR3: TGTGCCAGCAGTTTATCTCTCCCCACCGGGGAGCTGTTTTTT. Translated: CASSLSLPTGELFF.

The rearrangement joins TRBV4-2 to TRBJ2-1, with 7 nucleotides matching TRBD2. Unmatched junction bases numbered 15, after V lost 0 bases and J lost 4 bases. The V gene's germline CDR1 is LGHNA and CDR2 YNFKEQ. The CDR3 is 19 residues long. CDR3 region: CASSQDGSGGRVIYNEQFF. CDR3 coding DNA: TGTGCCAGCAGCCAAGACGGGTCGGGCGGGAGAGTTATATACAATGAGCAGTTCTTC.

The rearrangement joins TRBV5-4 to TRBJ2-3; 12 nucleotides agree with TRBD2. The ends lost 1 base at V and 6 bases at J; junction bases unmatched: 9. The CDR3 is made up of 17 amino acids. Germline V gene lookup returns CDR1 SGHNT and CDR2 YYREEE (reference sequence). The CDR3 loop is CASSLTTLAGGPDTQYF. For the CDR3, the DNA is TGTGCCAGCAGCTTGACAACTCTAGCGGGAGGGCCGGATACGCAGTATTTT.

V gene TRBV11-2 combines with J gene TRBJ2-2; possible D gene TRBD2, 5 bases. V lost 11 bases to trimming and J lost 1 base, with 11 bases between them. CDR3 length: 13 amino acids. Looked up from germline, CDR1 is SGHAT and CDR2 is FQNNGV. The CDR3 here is CASKRWNTGELFF. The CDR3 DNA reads TGTGCCTCAAAGCGGTGGAACACCGGGGAGCTGTTTTTT. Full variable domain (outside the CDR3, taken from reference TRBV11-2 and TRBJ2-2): EAGVAQSPRYKIIEKRQSVAFWCNPISGHATLYWYQQILGQGPKLLIQFQNNGVVDDSQLPKDRFSAERLKGVDSTLKIQPAKLEDSAVYLCASKRWNTGELFFGEGSRLTVL.

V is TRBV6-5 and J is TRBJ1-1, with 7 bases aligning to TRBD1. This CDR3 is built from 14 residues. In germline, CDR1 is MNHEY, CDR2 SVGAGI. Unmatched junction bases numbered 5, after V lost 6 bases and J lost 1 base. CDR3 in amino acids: CASSWGQSNTEAFF. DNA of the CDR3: TGTGCCAGCAGCTGGGGACAGTCGAACACTGAAGCTTTCTTT.

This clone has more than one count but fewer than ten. CDR3 sequence: CASSDGSSGNTIYF. In nucleotides, the CDR3 is TGTGCCAGCAGTGACGGGAGCTCTGGAAACACCATATATTTT. The J gene is TRBJ1-3, the V gene TRBV2, with D hard to call. CDR3 size: 14 residues. V lost 3 bases and J 0 bases, leaving 6 bases between the germline ends. CDR1 is SNHLY, CDR2 FYNNEI, per germline.

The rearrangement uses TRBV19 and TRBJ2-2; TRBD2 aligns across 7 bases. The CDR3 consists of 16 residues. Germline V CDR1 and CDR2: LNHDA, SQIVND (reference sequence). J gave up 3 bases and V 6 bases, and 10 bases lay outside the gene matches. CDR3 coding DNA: TGTGCCAGTAGATCCCCGACTAGCAGATACACCGGGGAGCTGTTTTTT. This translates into CASRSPTSRYTGELFF.

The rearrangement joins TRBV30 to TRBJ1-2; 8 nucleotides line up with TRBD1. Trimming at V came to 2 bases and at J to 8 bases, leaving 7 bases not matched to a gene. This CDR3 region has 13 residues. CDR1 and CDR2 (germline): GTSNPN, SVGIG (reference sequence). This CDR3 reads CAWSRTGTLGYTF. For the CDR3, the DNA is TGTGCCTGGAGTCGGACAGGGACTCTGGGCTACACCTTC.

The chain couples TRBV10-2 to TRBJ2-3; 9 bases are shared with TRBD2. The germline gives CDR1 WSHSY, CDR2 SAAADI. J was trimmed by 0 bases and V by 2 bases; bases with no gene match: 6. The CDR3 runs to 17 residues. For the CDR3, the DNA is TGCGCCAGCAGTGAGACACTAGCGGGCCCAAGCACAGATACGCAGTATTTT. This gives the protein CASSETLAGPSTDTQYF.

CDR3 coding DNA: TGTGCCAGCAGCCCGGGGACAGGGAGGACAGATACGCAGTATTTT. Its translation is CASSPGTGRTDTQYF. The rearrangement joins TRBV7-3 to TRBJ2-3; 9 bases map to TRBD1. Germline CDR1 is SGHTA and CDR2 is FQGTGA. This CDR3 comprises 15 residues. Trimming took 5 bases from V and 3 from J; bases not matched to a gene: 6.

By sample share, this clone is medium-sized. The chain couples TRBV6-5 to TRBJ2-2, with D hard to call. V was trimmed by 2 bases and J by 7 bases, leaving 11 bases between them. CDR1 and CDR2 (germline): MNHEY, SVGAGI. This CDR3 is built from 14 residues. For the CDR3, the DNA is TGTGCCAGCAGTTACCTCCGAGGTGGCGGGGAGCTGTTTTTT. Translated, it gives CASSYLRGGGELFF.

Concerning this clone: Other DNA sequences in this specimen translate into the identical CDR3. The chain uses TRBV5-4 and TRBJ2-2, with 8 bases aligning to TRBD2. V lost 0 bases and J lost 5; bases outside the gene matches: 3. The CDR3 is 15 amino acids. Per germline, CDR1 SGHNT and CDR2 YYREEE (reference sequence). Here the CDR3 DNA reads TGTGCCAGCAGCTTGGCGGGGGGGGATACCGGGGAGCTGTTTTTT. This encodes CASSLAGGDTGELFF.

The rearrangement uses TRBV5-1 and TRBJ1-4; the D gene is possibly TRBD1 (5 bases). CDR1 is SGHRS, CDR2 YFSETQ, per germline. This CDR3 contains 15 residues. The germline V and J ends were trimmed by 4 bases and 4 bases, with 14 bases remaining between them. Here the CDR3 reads CASSREGRFNEKLFF. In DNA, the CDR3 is TGCGCCAGCAGCCGGGAGGGGAGGTTTAATGAAAAACTGTTTTTT.

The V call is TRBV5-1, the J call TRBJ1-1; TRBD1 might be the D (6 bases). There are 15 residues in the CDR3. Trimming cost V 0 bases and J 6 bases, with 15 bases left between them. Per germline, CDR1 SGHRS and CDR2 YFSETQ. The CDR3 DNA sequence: TGCGCCAGCAGCTTGGGTCAGGGGAAAGGAGCTGAAGCTTTCTTT. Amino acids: CASSLGQGKGAEAFF.

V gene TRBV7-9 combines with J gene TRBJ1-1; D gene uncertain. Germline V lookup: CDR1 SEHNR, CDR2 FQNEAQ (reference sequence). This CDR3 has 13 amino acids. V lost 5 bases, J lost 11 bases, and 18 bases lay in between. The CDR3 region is CASSPRDNRGAFF. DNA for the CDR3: TGTGCCAGCAGCCCCAGAGACAACCGCGGGGCTTTCTTT.

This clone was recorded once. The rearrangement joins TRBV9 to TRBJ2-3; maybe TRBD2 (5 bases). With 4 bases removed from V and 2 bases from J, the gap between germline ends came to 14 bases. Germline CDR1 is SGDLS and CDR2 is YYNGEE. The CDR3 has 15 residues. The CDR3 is CASSLNHDYTDTQYF. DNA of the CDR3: TGTGCCAGCAGCCTCAACCACGACTACACAGATACGCAGTATTTT.

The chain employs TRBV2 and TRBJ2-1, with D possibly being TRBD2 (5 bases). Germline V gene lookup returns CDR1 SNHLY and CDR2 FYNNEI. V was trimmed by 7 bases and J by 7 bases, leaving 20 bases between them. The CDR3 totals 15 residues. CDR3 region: CASKLGGRISNEQFF. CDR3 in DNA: TGTGCCAGCAAACTAGGAGGCCGCATTTCAAATGAGCAGTTCTTC.

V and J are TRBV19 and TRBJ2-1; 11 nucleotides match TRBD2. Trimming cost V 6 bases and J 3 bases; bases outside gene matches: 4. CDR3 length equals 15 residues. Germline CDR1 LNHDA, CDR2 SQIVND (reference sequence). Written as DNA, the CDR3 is TGTGCCAGTAGCAAGGGACTAGCGGTCTACAATGAGCAGTTCTTC. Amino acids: CASSKGLAVYNEQFF.

CDR3 residues: CASSLRTGDREQYF. Written as DNA, the CDR3 is TGTGCCAGCAGTTTAAGGACAGGGGATCGCGAGCAGTACTTC. V is TRBV27 and J is TRBJ2-7; the match to TRBD1 covers 9 bases. The CDR3 contains 14 residues. Germline V gives CDR1 MNHEY, CDR2 SMNVEV (reference sequence). After removal of 2 bases from V and 6 bases from J, the junction contained 5 bases not matched to a gene.

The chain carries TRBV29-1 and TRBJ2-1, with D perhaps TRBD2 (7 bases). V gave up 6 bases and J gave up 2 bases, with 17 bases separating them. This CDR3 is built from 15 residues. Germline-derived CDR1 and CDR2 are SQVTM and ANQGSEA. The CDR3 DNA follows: TGCAGCGTACTAGCGAGGGGGAACCCCTACAATGAGCAGTTCTTC. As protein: CSVLARGNPYNEQFF.

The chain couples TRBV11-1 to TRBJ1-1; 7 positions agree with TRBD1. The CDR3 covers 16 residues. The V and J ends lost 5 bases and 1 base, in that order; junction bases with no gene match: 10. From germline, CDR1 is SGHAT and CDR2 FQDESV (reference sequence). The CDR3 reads CASSVNQGVRNTEAFF. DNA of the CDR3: TGTGCCAGCAGCGTAAACCAGGGGGTTCGGAACACTGAAGCTTTCTTT.

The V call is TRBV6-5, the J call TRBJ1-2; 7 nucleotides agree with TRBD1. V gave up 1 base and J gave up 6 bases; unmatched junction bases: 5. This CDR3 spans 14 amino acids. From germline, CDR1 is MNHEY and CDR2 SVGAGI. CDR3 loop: CASSYFGGTDGYTF. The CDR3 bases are TGTGCCAGCAGTTACTTCGGAGGGACAGATGGCTACACCTTC.

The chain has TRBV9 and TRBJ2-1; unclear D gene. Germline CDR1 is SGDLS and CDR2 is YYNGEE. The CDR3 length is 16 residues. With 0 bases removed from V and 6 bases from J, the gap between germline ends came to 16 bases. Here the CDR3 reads CASSVEPGRQSNEQFF. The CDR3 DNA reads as TGTGCCAGCAGCGTAGAGCCTGGGCGTCAAAGCAATGAGCAGTTCTTC.

CDR3 coding DNA: TGTGCCAGCAGTTTAGCAGGGATAGCCAAAAACATTCAGTACTTC. Translating gives CASSLAGIAKNIQYF. J is TRBJ2-4 and V is TRBV27, with D possibly being TRBD1 (5 bases). V lost 2 bases and J lost 0, with 8 bases in between. This CDR3 has 15 amino acids. The germline V gene encodes CDR1 MNHEY and CDR2 SMNVEV (reference sequence).

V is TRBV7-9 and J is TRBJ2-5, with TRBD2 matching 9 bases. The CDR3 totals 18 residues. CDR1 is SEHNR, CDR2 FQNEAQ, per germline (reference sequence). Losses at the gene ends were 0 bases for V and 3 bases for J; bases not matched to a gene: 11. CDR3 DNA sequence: TGTGCCAGCAGCTTAGCGAGGGGCAGCGGGAGGAGGGAAGAGACCCAGTACTTC. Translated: CASSLARGSGRREETQYF.

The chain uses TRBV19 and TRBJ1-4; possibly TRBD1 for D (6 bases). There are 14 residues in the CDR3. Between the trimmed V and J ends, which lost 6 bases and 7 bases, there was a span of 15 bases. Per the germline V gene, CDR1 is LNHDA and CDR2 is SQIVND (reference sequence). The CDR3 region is CASRPQGGGEKLFF. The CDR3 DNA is TGTGCCAGTAGGCCACAAGGGGGTGGTGAAAAACTGTTTTTT.